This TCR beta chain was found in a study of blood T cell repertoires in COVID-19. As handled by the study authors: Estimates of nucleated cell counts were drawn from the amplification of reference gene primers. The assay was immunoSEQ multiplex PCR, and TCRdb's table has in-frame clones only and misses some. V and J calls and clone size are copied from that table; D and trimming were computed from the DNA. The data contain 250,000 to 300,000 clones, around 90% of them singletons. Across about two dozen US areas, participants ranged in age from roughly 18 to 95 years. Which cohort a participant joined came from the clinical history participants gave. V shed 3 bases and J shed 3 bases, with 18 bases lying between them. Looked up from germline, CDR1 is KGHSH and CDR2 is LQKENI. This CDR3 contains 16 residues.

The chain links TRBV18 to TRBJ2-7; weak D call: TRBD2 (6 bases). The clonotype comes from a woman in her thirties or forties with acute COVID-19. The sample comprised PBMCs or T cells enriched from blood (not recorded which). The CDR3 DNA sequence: TGTGCCAGCTCACCGGGGAGGCAGGTAGGGATCTACGAGCAGTACTTC. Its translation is CASSPGRQVGIYEQYF.